This TCR beta chain was found in a study of T cell changes during pregnancy in multiple sclerosis. Repertoires were generated with immunoSEQ multiplex PCR, while TCRdb's copy carries only in-frame clones and drops some. The sample has 24,000 or so clones; approximately 86% are singletons. The germline V gene encodes CDR1 MDHEN and CDR2 SYDVKM. This CDR3 contains 12 residues. The sequenced sample was CD8+ T cells from peripheral blood mononuclear cells, obtained in the first trimester of pregnancy. The sequence came from a female donor in good health, enrolled as a control in a pregnancy study. This chain joins TRBV28 and TRBJ2-7; 7 bases agree with TRBD2. This CDR3 is CFVGERGYEQYF. CDR3 coding DNA: TGTTTTGTCGGTGAGCGGGGCTACGAGCAGTACTTC.